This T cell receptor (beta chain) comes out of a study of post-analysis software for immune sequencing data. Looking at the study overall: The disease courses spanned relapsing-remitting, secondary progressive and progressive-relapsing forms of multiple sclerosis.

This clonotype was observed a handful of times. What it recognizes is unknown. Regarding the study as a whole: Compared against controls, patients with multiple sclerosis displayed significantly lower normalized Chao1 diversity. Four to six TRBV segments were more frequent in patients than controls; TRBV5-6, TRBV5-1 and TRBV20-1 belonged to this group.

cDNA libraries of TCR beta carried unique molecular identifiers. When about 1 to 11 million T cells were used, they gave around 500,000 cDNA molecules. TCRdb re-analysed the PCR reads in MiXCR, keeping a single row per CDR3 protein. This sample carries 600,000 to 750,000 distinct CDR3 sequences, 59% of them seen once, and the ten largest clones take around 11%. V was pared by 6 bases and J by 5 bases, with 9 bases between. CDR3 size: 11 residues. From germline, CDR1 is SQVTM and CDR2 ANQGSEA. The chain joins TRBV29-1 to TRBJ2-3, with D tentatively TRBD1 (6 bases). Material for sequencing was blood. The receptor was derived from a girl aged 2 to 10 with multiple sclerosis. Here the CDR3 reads CSVTQGDTQYF. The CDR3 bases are TGCAGCGTGACACAGGGAGATACGCAGTATTTT.